Shown below are 3 T cell receptor beta chains from a single sample sequenced in a study of shared clonotypes between healthy human individuals (dated by TCRdb to the early 2020s). The library relied on the immunoSEQ multiplex PCR assay. This immuneACCESS table, as held by TCRdb, lists in-frame sequences with V and J called but not all clones. Of the missing ones, under half trace to an unresolved V gene in checked studies; the others have no known cause. This sample comprises under 2.5 million clones, roughly 90% of them detected only once. The ten largest clones take up roughly 0.34% of the sample. Sequencing used naive CD4+ T cells from PBMCs. In light of the paper, this sample's cell subset or site label describes: CD45RA+ positively selected. The receptors come from a man between 18 and 29 years old in good health. Some clones in this sample may be carry-over from other donors' samples.

The chain links TRBV5-4 to TRBJ2-3; D ambiguous. V gave up 1 base and J gave up 0 bases, with 6 bases separating them. The CDR3 length is 14 residues. Germline V gene sequence: CDR1 SGHNT, CDR2 YYREEE (reference sequence). CDR3 DNA: TGTGCCAGCAGCTTGTACTCAAGCACAGATACGCAGTATTTT. Amino acid sequence: CASSLYSSTDTQYF.

This clone was recorded a few times. The chain joins TRBV7-9 to TRBJ1-4; no firm D call. Germline CDR1 and CDR2: SEHNR and FQNEAQ (reference sequence). The CDR3 has 15 amino acids. V lost 2 bases and J lost 7, with 14 bases in between. CDR3 residues: CASSLSAPRSEKLFF. CDR3 sequence (DNA): TGTGCCAGCAGCTTAAGTGCCCCAAGAAGTGAAAAACTGTTTTTT.

The genes are TRBV20-1 and TRBJ1-2; D unclear. Germline V gene data show CDR1 as DFQATT and CDR2 as SNEGSKA (reference sequence). The V and J ends lost 5 bases and 5 bases respectively, with 6 bases between them. CDR3 size: 10 residues. The CDR3 region has the DNA TGCAGTGCTCAGCGGTATGGCTACACCTTC. It is translated as CSAQRYGYTF.